The present entry profiles one T cell receptor (beta chain) with its context. Its recognized antigen is unknown. Base quality data are lacking; no much larger clone is found one base away. The sample comes from a study of shared clonotypes between healthy human individuals (dated by TCRdb to 2020 to 2021). Background for the entire study: A few men and two women, aged 18 to 49 years, made up the cohort. For each donor, CD4 naive and CD4 memory were each given three plates, CD8 naive was given two plates, and CD8 memory was given one plate. To estimate repertoire size and how much clonotype sharing occurs between individuals, the study deeply sequenced the blood TCR repertoires of five or six healthy adults. Libraries were prepared and TCR repertoires were sequenced by different laboratories using diverse techniques, in order to increase sequencing depth and limit assay-specific biases. Between about 0.85 and 9.5 billion PBMCs per donor were obtained by leukapheresis.

Donors were healthy HIV-negative adults with no recently reported acute infections or vaccinations. Every donor was a Caucasian adult living in Nashville, Tennessee, USA. Magnetic negative selection was used to enrich CD4+ T cells, after which naive cells were positively selected on CD45RA and the negative fraction became the memory subset. Blood was collected by leukapheresis, and PBMCs were isolated by Ficoll-Histopaque density gradient centrifugation and then cryopreserved in liquid nitrogen vapor phase. Purity and quantity of every magnetically sorted T cell population were checked by analytical flow cytometry. Each sorted fraction had its genomic DNA isolated and then quantified by UV absorbance on a Nanodrop 2000c. Using the deep immunoSEQ assay, multiplex PCR amplified TCR CDR3 regions from genomic DNA. Extracted genomic DNA from each cell subset was spread evenly across all wells of several immunoSEQ 96-well plates, with each plate serving as a replicate. Each replicate PCR for sorted subsets received approximately 220 ng genomic DNA, equal to around 32,000 T cell genomes. Purified libraries were measured with a Qubit 3.0 fluorometer, size-checked on a Bioanalyzer 2100, and measured again with the KAPA Library Quantification kit. Every immunoSEQ 96-well plate was sequenced on a separate single-read 150-cycle Illumina NextSeq 550 flow cell. In the authors' own workflow: Because the immunoSEQ output held only junctional sequences and lacked quality scores, the filtering could not match the filtering applied to full-length reads. Sequences were annotated with PyIR, a Python wrapper for IgBLAST v1.9, using IMGT germline references to assign V/J genes and CDR3. Any read was removed if the V/J assignment was weak (E-value above 1e-6), the CDR3 was missing, or the read contained stop codons, out-of-frame junctions, or ambiguous translated residues. V3J clonotypes were defined by identical inferred V gene, J gene, and CDR3 amino acid sequence. To compute the percentage overlap between repertoires, the number of shared unique clonotypes was divided by the size of the smaller repertoire. Three approaches were used to assess repertoire richness: RTK rarefaction, the Chao1 estimator, and Recon v2.1 estimates of unobserved clonotypes. Generation probabilities for all TCRbeta clonotypes obtained by the gDNA method from four donors were computed using OLGA. Sourced from immuneACCESS, this table was stored by TCRdb with only in-frame sequences that have V and J called. A share of the clones is absent; for the studies checked, an unresolved V gene accounts for under half, and the remainder has no known explanation. Clone size and the V and J calls come from that table; the DNA yielded D and trimming. Present in this sample are fewer than 1.8 million clones, approximately 98.5% of which were seen just once. Roughly 0.35% of the sample lies in the top ten.

Including the terminal cysteine and phenylalanine, the CDR3 comprises 12 residues. The only DNA kept is the CDR3, 36 bases in frame from the first base. Per the germline V gene, SQVTM is the CDR1 and ANQGSEA is the CDR2. The germline ends are 6 bases apart after V is trimmed by 3 bases and J by 0 bases. Overall results and qualifications from the work: The small number of donors limited the genetic and exposure-history diversity represented. Across a few donors, approximately 4.9% of naive CD4, 3.5% of naive CD8, around 2.5% of memory CD4, and approximately 0.4% of memory CD8 clonotypes were shared. Based on pairwise subsampling, the degree of clonotype sharing among donors was expected to be affected by sequencing depth. Rarefaction of sorted-subset datasets indicated incomplete sequencing despite the large sequencing depth. Compared with non-shared clonotypes, the clonotypes found in all four sorted-subset donors had higher generation probabilities. Estimated clonotype richness was generally larger for naive than for memory subsets. Sampling was limited to blood, and TCR repertoires in tissue likely differ from TCR repertoires in blood.

The sample was naive CD4+ T cells sorted from blood. This specimen's cell subset or site label, interpreted: CD45RA+ positively selected. The sequence was collected from a man aged 30 to 45 in good health. The chain uses TRBV29-1 and TRBJ2-7; the D segment cannot be called with confidence. The sequenced DNA is TGCAGCGTTGAGCCCAACTCCTACGAGCAGTACTTC. This is translated as CSVEPNSYEQYF.